The rows below give T cell receptor beta chains drawn from one sample of a study of cytomegalovirus exposure and HLA in healthy donors. Assay: immunoSEQ multiplex PCR; the TCRdb copy retains only in-frame clones and omits some. The sample carries roughly 98,000 clones, about 90% recorded once. The sample consisted of PBMCs. The receptor source for this set is a man younger than 35 in good health and CMV-seropositive. Both conserved end residues are part of each CDR3. The order of the fields is J gene, V gene, D gene, clone size, CDR3 DNA, CDR3 protein. D genes are given only for firm matches. The size of a clone is reported for some rows only, either as once, few or many, or as a class for expanded clones.

TRBJ2-7 | TRBV9 | - | - | TGTGCCAGCAGCGTAGGAGGGAACACCTACGAGCAGTACTTC | CASSVGGNTYEQYF
TRBJ2-1 | TRBV27 | - | few | TGTGCCAGCAGTAAAGACTCCGCTTTGGGACTCCACAATGAGCAGTTCTTC | CASSKDSALGLHNEQFF
TRBJ1-4 | TRBV9 | - | - | TGTGCCAGCAGCGTAGCTGGGGGGGAGTATGAAAAACTGTTTTTT | CASSVAGGEYEKLFF
TRBJ2-1 | TRBV7-2 | TRBD1 | - | TGTGCCAGCAGCTTCGGGACAGCCGCCTCCTACAATGAGCAGTTCTTC | CASSFGTAASYNEQFF
TRBJ1-4 | TRBV28 | - | - | TGTGCCAGCAGTTTTGGGTCGGGGGAAAAACTGTTTTTT | CASSFGSGEKLFF
TRBJ2-1 | TRBV5-3 | TRBD2 | - | TGTGCCAGAAGCCATACTAGCGGGCCCCAGGATGAGCAGTTCTTC | CARSHTSGPQDEQFF
TRBJ2-1 | TRBV9 | TRBD2 | - | TGTGCCAGCAGCGTAGAAGGCGGGAGATACAATGAGCAGTTCTTC | CASSVEGGRYNEQFF
TRBJ1-1 | TRBV5-4 | - | - | TGTGCCCCCCGTCCTGAAGCTTTCTTT | CAPRPEAFF
TRBJ2-7 | TRBV11-3 | TRBD2 | - | TGTGCCAGCAGCTTACTAGCGGAGACCTACGAGCAGTACTTC | CASSLLAETYEQYF
TRBJ1-2 | TRBV12-5 | - | once | TGTGCTAGTGGTTTGGTTGGGGACACTGAAAACTATGGCTACACCTTC | CASGLVGDTENYGYTF
TRBJ2-1 | TRBV4-3 | - | - | TGCGCCAGCAGCCAAGAGATCAGAGGCGGTTACAATGAGCAGTTCTTC | CASSQEIRGGYNEQFF
TRBJ2-7 | TRBV19 | TRBD2 | - | TGTGCCAGTAGTATATCTGCGGGAGCCTACGAGCAGTACTTC | CASSISAGAYEQYF
TRBJ2-7 | TRBV4-1 | TRBD2 | - | TGCGCCAGCAGCCAAGCCAGACTAGCGGAGAGGGCCTACGAGCAGTACTTC | CASSQARLAERAYEQYF
TRBJ2-2 | TRBV7-2 | - | - | TGTGCCAGCAGCTTATCCTTCCGGAGGACCGGGGAGCTGTTTTTT | CASSLSFRRTGELFF
TRBJ2-5 | TRBV7-9 | - | - | TGTGCCAGCAGCACCGGACAGTTGGAGACCCAGTACTTC | CASSTGQLETQYF
TRBJ2-3 | TRBV2 | TRBD2 | - | TGTGCCAGCAGGTGGGGCGAGGTAGCGGGGGGAGCTAGCACAGATACGCAGTATTTT | CASRWGEVAGGASTDTQYF